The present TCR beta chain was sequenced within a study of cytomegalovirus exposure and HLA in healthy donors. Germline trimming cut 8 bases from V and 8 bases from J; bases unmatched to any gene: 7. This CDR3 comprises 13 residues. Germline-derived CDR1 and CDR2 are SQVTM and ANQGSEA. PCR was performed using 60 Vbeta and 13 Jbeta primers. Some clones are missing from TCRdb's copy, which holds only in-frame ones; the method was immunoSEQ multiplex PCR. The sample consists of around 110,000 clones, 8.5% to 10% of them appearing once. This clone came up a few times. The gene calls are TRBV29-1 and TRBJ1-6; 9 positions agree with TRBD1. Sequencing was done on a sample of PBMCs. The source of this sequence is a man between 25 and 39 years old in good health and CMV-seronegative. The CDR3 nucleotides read TGCAGCTGTCGGGACAGGGTTGATTCACCCCTCCACTTT. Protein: CSCRDRVDSPLHF.